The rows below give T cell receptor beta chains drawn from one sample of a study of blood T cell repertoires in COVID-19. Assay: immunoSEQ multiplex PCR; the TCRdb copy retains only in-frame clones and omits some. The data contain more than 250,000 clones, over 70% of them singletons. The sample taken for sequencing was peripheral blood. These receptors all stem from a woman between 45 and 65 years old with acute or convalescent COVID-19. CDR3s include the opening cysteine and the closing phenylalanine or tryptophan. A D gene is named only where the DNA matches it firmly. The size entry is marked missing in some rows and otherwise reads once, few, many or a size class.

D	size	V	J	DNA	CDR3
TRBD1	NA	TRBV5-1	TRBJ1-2	TGCGCCAGCAGCTGGGACAGCAATAACTATGGCTACACCTTC	CASSWDSNNYGYTF
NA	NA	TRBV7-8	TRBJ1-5	TGTGCCAGCACTAATCCCGGAGGGGATCAGCCCCAGCATTTT	CASTNPGGDQPQHF
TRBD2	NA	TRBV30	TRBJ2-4	TGTGCCTGGACCCCAAGCGGGAGTGCCAAAAACATTCAGTACTTC	CAWTPSGSAKNIQYF
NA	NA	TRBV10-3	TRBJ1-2	TGTGCCATCACCCCTTCTAAGATAACGGACTATGGCTACACCTTC	CAITPSKITDYGYTF
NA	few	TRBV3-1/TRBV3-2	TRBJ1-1	TGTGCCAGCAGCCAAGAGTATCTATTCACTGAAGCTTTCTTT	CASSQEYLFTEAFF
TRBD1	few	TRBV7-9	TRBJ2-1	TGTGCCAGCAGCTCACTAGACAGGGGCCATGAGTACAATGAGCAGTTCTTC	CASSSLDRGHEYNEQFF
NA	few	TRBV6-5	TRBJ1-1	TGTGCCAGCAGTCGGAACACTGAAGCTTTCTTT	CASSRNTEAFF
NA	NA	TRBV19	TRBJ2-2	TGTGCCAGTAGTAACCGGGGCAGGGGTGGGACCGGGGAGCTGTTTTTT	CASSNRGRGGTGELFF
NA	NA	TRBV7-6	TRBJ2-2	TGTGCCAGCAGCTTGGGTGTGGGGAGCACCGGGGAGCTGTTTTTT	CASSLGVGSTGELFF
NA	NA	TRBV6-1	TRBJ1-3	TGTGCCAGCAGTGAGGTACCATTGAGCTCTGGAAACACCATATATTTT	CASSEVPLSSGNTIYF
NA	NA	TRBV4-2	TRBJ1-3	TGTGCCAGCAGCGCCAACGGGGGGAGCTCTGGAAACACCATATATTTT	CASSANGGSSGNTIYF
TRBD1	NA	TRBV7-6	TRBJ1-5	TGTGCCAGCAGCTTAAGGGCCGGGGACAGGGGCGATCAGCCCCAGCATTTT	CASSLRAGDRGDQPQHF
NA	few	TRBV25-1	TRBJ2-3	TGTGCCAGCAGCCCCCCGGGATCCAAAACAGATACGCAGTATTTT	CASSPPGSKTDTQYF
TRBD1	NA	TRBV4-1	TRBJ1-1	TGCGCCAGCAGCCAAGGCCTTCGGACAGGGCCGCGGAACACTGAAGCTTTCTTT	CASSQGLRTGPRNTEAFF
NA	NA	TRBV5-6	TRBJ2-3	TGTGCCAGCAGCTCCTCAGCGGTCCGGTGGCAGTATTTT	CASSSSAVRWQYF
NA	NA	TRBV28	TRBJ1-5	TGTGCCAGCAGCCCAATCGGAGATAGCAATCAGCCCCAGCATTTT	CASSPIGDSNQPQHF
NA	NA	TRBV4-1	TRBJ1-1	TGCGCCAGCAGCCAAGATTCGCAGGGAACCACTGAAGCTTTCTTT	CASSQDSQGTTEAFF
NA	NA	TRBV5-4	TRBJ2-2	TGTGCCAGCAGCTTGGCCGGTTATGAGGGTGGCGGGGAGCTGTTTTTT	CASSLAGYEGGGELFF